One sample yielded the 12 T cell receptor beta chains listed below, sequenced in a study of CD8+CD57+ T cells in acquired aplastic anemia. TCR beta VDJ and CDR3 profiles were obtained from a genomic DNA template. Each CDR3 protein is one row after TCRdb ran MiXCR on the reads. The sample consists of around 500,000 distinct CDR3 sequences, roughly 34% of them appearing once. CD8+CD57+ cell expansion had been shown by flow cytometry in patients chosen for sequencing. Sequencing was performed on sorted CD4+, CD8+, or CD8+CD57+ T cells (not recorded which) from PBMCs. The source of these receptors is a human donor with aplastic anemia.

This clonotype was detected ten times or more. V gene TRBV25-1 combines with J gene TRBJ2-7; 9 nucleotides agree with TRBD1. Germline lookup yields CDR1 MGHDK and CDR2 SYGVNS. J gave up 4 bases and V 5 bases, and 6 bases lay outside the gene matches. This CDR3 spans 14 amino acids. DNA for the CDR3: TGTGCCAGCAGTTACCGGGACAGGGATTACGAGCAGTACTTC. Protein sequence: CASSYRDRDYEQYF.

V usage is TRBV9 and J usage is TRBJ1-5; D is ambiguous. This CDR3 spans 12 amino acids. The germline V gene has CDR1 SGDLS and CDR2 YYNGEE. Trimming stripped 4 bases from V and 11 bases from J, with 13 bases between. CDR3 DNA sequence: TGTGCCAGCAGCTCACCGGACGGGACCCAGCATTTT. It translates to CASSSPDGTQHF.

This clonotype was recorded many times. The genes are TRBV20-1 and TRBJ1-2; D remains unclear. CDR1 is DFQATT, CDR2 SNEGSKA, per germline (reference sequence). Trimming cost V 1 base and J 10 bases, with 13 bases left between them. The length of the CDR3 is 12 residues. In DNA form, the CDR3 reads TGCAGTGCTAGAGTCCGGACCGTCGACTACACCTTC. It yields the protein CSARVRTVDYTF.

The chain is built from TRBV2 and TRBJ1-1; 8 positions match TRBD1. With 11 bases clipped from V and 1 base from J, the junction kept 9 bases outside the gene matches. CDR3 length equals 14 residues. The germline V gene has CDR1 SNHLY and CDR2 FYNNEI. CDR3 residues: CAGQGGGANTEAFF. The CDR3 coding sequence is TGTGCCGGACAGGGAGGGGGCGCGAACACTGAAGCTTTCTTT.

For this clonotype: A single base separates this from a much larger clone, so it may be a read error. The chain has TRBV25-1 and TRBJ2-7; D may be TRBD1 (5 bases). The germline V gene has CDR1 MGHDK and CDR2 SYGVNS. The CDR3 covers 13 residues. CDR3 sequence reads: CASRRQSSYEQHF. The CDR3 nucleotides read TGTGCCAGCAGGCGACAGAGCTCCTACGAGCAGCACTTC.

The J gene is TRBJ1-5, the V gene TRBV10-1; 9 nucleotides line up with TRBD1. The CDR3 spans 13 residues. Germline V lookup: CDR1 WNHNN, CDR2 SYGVQD (reference sequence). V trimming: 6 bases; J trimming: 6 bases; junction bases outside the gene matches: 3. CDR3 DNA sequence: TGCGCCAGCAGGGGGACAGGGTTTCAGCCCCAGCATTTT. Translating gives CASRGTGFQPQHF.

J is TRBJ2-7 and V is TRBV15; D may be TRBD1 (6 bases). CDR3 length: 18 amino acids. With 3 bases removed from V and 4 bases from J, the gap between germline ends came to 25 bases. The germline CDR1 and CDR2 sequences are LNHNV and YYDKDF (reference sequence). In nucleotides, the CDR3 is TGTGCCACCAGCAGCTCCGTAATACCCACAGGGAATAGGTACGAGCAGTACTTC. Translating gives CATSSSVIPTGNRYEQYF.

This clonotype was seen only a few times. A much larger clone differs by one base, so this may be a read error. The J gene is TRBJ2-1, the V gene TRBV15, with no clear D. The CDR3 has 13 amino acids. Germline values: CDR1 LNHNV, CDR2 YYDKDF (reference sequence). In DNA form, the CDR3 reads TGTGCCATCAGCAGAGATACGACCTATGAGCAGTTCTTC. It is translated as CAISRDTTYEQFF.

This clonotype occurred a few times. The V and J genes are TRBV4-3 and TRBJ2-7, with 7 bases fitting TRBD2. V shed 1 base, J shed 2 bases, and the junction held 5 bases outside the gene matches. Germline V gives CDR1 LGHNA, CDR2 YSLEER. CDR3 size: 15 residues. The CDR3 coding sequence is TGCGCCAGCAGCCAAGCACGGGGGGAGACCTACGAGCAGTACTTC. It codes for CASSQARGETYEQYF.

Ten or more counts support this clonotype. V usage is TRBV25-1 and J usage is TRBJ1-1, with D unresolved. The V gene's germline CDR1 is MGHDK and CDR2 SYGVNS. CDR3 size: 13 residues. Trimming shortened V by 10 bases and J by 8 bases, and 20 bases separated the two germline ends. The CDR3 reads CATPRLGYPEAFF. In DNA form, the CDR3 reads TGTGCCACCCCCCGCCTAGGCTACCCAGAAGCTTTCTTT.

The CDR3 DNA is TGTGCCAGCAGTTACCGGCGGCTAGCGGGGTCGAGCACCGGGGAGCTGTTTTTT. Translating gives CASSYRRLAGSSTGELFF. The chain carries TRBV6-2 or TRBV6-3 and TRBJ2-2; 9 bases match TRBD2. V trimming: 2 bases; J trimming: 4 bases; junction bases outside the gene matches: 11. Germline-derived CDR1 and CDR2 are MNHEY and SVGEGT. This CDR3 comprises 18 residues.

Concerning this clonotype itself: Germline is not matched at one junction end, which may reflect a read error. This sequence joins TRBV10-3 and TRBJ2-3, with a possible D match to TRBD1 (5 bases). CDR1 and CDR2 (germline): ENHRY, SYGVKD. The CDR3 has 12 residues. CDR3 loop: CASSDKGDTQYF. CDR3 nucleotides: TGTGCCAGCAGTGACAAGGGGGATACGCAGTATTTT.